This is a list of T cell receptor beta chains from one sample in a study of T-cell reconstitution after alpha-beta-depleted transplantation in children. TCRdb processed the PCR reads anew with MiXCR; each CDR3 protein has one entry. There are hundreds of thousands of distinct CDR3 sequences in the sample; more than 8% occur only once, and about 9.5% lies in the top ten. The specimen comprised PBMCs from the stem cell graft donor, sampled from the stem cell graft. These receptors originate from a human donor who donated a stem cell graft to a child with SCID. Each CDR3 is given with its conserved first and last residue. The D gene is left open where the match is weak. Clone sizes are given selectively: once, few, many, or a class where the clone is expanded.

j_gene: TRBJ2-1; v_gene: TRBV20-1; len: 15; abundance: few; d_gene: TRBD2; CDR3nt: TGCAGTGCTAGATGGGGGACTAGCGGTATTAGTGAGCAGTTCTTC; CDR3aa: CSARWGTSGISEQFF
j_gene: TRBJ2-5; v_gene: TRBV20-1; len: 15; abundance: many; d_gene: TRBD1; CDR3nt: TGCAGTGCTAGAGATCAGGACAGGGGGCGGGAGACCCAGTACTTC; CDR3aa: CSARDQDRGRETQYF
j_gene: TRBJ1-5; v_gene: TRBV11-2; len: 15; abundance: -; d_gene: -; CDR3nt: TGTGCCAGCAGCTTGGATGGACAGTTCAATCAGCCCCAGCATTTT; CDR3aa: CASSLDGQFNQPQHF
j_gene: TRBJ2-1; v_gene: TRBV12-3/TRBV12-4; len: 15; abundance: few; d_gene: TRBD2; CDR3nt: TGTGCCAGCAATCCAGCGGGGGGCCCCTACAATGAGCAGTTCTTC; CDR3aa: CASNPAGGPYNEQFF
j_gene: TRBJ2-7; v_gene: TRBV4-1; len: 14; abundance: few; d_gene: -; CDR3nt: TGCGCCAGCAGCCAAGGGGGAACCTCCTACGAGCAGTACTTC; CDR3aa: CASSQGGTSYEQYF
j_gene: TRBJ2-7; v_gene: TRBV5-6; len: 15; abundance: -; d_gene: -; CDR3nt: TGTGCCAGCAGCGGTGAGGTTGCTGTTACCTACGAGCAGTACTTC; CDR3aa: CASSGEVAVTYEQYF
j_gene: TRBJ2-7; v_gene: TRBV7-2; len: 13; abundance: few; d_gene: TRBD1; CDR3nt: TGTGCCAGCAGTCGACAGGGATTCGGCGAGCAGTACTTC; CDR3aa: CASSRQGFGEQYF
j_gene: TRBJ2-7; v_gene: TRBV4-2; len: 16; abundance: -; d_gene: TRBD2; CDR3nt: TGTGCCAGCAGCGCGCATGCGGGACTAGCGGACTACGAGCAGTACTTC; CDR3aa: CASSAHAGLADYEQYF
j_gene: TRBJ2-7; v_gene: TRBV10-1; len: 12; abundance: few; d_gene: -; CDR3nt: TGCGCCAGCAGTGAGGTCGGGGCCGAGCAGTACTTC; CDR3aa: CASSEVGAEQYF
j_gene: TRBJ2-1; v_gene: TRBV10-3; len: 14; abundance: many; d_gene: -; CDR3nt: TGTGCCATCAGCCTACCGGGACTCCACAATGAGCAGTTCTTC; CDR3aa: CAISLPGLHNEQFF
j_gene: TRBJ2-3; v_gene: TRBV5-8; len: 14; abundance: -; d_gene: -; CDR3nt: TGTGCCAGCAGCAGCCCCGGGACAACAGATACGCAGTATTTT; CDR3aa: CASSSPGTTDTQYF
j_gene: TRBJ2-5; v_gene: TRBV5-4; len: 18; abundance: -; d_gene: TRBD1; CDR3nt: TGTGCCAGCAGCTTACCCAGGTGGGACAGGGGGAACGGAGAGACCCAGTACTTC; CDR3aa: CASSLPRWDRGNGETQYF
j_gene: TRBJ1-2; v_gene: TRBV20-1; len: 16; abundance: few; d_gene: -; CDR3nt: TGCAGTGCTAGAGGGGGTCAACAGGAGACTAACTATGGCTACACCTTC; CDR3aa: CSARGGQQETNYGYTF
j_gene: TRBJ1-1; v_gene: TRBV7-8; len: 16; abundance: few; d_gene: TRBD1; CDR3nt: TGTGCCAGCAGCGTCCGGGACAGGGGATTGAACACTGAAGCTTTCTTT; CDR3aa: CASSVRDRGLNTEAFF
j_gene: TRBJ2-5; v_gene: TRBV6-2/TRBV6-3; len: 20; abundance: few; d_gene: TRBD2; CDR3nt: TGTGCCAGCAGTTACTCCCCCCCGGGGTTAGCGGGGACCGTCCAAGAGACCCAGTACTTC; CDR3aa: CASSYSPPGLAGTVQETQYF
j_gene: TRBJ2-3; v_gene: TRBV10-3; len: 14; abundance: many; d_gene: -; CDR3nt: TGTGCCATCAGTGGCGGGACCGCCACAGATACGCAGTATTTT; CDR3aa: CAISGGTATDTQYF
j_gene: TRBJ2-1; v_gene: TRBV12-3/TRBV12-4; len: 16; abundance: few; d_gene: -; CDR3nt: TGTGCCAGCAGAAAACACCACTCCCAAACCTACAATGAGCAGTTCTTC; CDR3aa: CASRKHHSQTYNEQFF
j_gene: TRBJ2-4; v_gene: TRBV25-1; len: 14; abundance: many; d_gene: TRBD1; CDR3nt: TGTGCCAGGGGGACAGGGGAGGGCAAAAACATTCAGTACTTC; CDR3aa: CARGTGEGKNIQYF
j_gene: TRBJ1-1; v_gene: TRBV2; len: 15; abundance: few; d_gene: TRBD1; CDR3nt: TGTGCCCAAGGGGGACAGGGGAAGATGAACACTGAAGCTTTCTTT; CDR3aa: CAQGGQGKMNTEAFF
j_gene: TRBJ2-3; v_gene: TRBV5-1; len: 14; abundance: -; d_gene: -; CDR3nt: TGCGCCAGCAGCTTAGGTGAAGGGCGAGATACGCAGTATTTT; CDR3aa: CASSLGEGRDTQYF
j_gene: TRBJ1-1; v_gene: TRBV28; len: 14; abundance: many; d_gene: -; CDR3nt: TGTGCCAGCAGTTTATGGCAGGGCGTCACTGAAGCTTTCTTT; CDR3aa: CASSLWQGVTEAFF
j_gene: TRBJ2-3; v_gene: TRBV5-1; len: 13; abundance: many; d_gene: -; CDR3nt: TGCGCCAGCAGCCCAGGTCATAGGCCGGAGCAGTATTTT; CDR3aa: CASSPGHRPEQYF
j_gene: TRBJ1-4; v_gene: TRBV6-5; len: 15; abundance: many; d_gene: -; CDR3nt: TGTGCCAGCAGTTACAAGGGACGGATTAATGAAAAACTGTTTTTT; CDR3aa: CASSYKGRINEKLFF
j_gene: TRBJ1-3; v_gene: TRBV19; len: 16; abundance: few; d_gene: -; CDR3nt: TGTGCCAGTACCAGGGACGGATTAAGCTCTGGAAACACCATATATTTT; CDR3aa: CASTRDGLSSGNTIYF